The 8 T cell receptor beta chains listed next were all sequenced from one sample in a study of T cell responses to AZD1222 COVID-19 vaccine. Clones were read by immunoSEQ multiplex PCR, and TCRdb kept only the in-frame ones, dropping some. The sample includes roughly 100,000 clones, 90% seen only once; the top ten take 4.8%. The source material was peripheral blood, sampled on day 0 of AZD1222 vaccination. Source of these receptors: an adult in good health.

The CDR3 coding sequence is TGTGCCAGCTCACCGGGACAGGGCACTGGCTACACCTTC. The encoded protein is CASSPGQGTGYTF. This rearrangement joins TRBV18 to TRBJ1-2, with 9 bases matching TRBD1. The CDR3 consists of 13 residues. Losses at the gene ends were 3 bases for V and 7 bases for J; bases not matched to a gene: 3. Germline-derived CDR1 and CDR2 are KGHSH and LQKENI.

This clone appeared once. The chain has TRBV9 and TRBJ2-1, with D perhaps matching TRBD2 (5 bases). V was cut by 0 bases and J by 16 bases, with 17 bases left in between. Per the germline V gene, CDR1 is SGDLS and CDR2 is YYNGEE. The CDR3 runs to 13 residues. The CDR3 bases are TGTGCCAGCAGCGTAGGTCTGGACTCGCCGTGCTTCTTC. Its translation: CASSVGLDSPCFF.

In DNA form, the CDR3 reads TGCGCCAGCAGCCAAGATGAAAAACTGTTTTTT. Amino acid sequence: CASSQDEKLFF. The chain employs TRBV4-3 and TRBJ1-4; D call uncertain. Deletions cut 0 bases from V and 7 bases from J, with 0 bases between. The CDR3 sequence is 11 residues long. The V gene's germline CDR1 is LGHNA and CDR2 YSLEER.

The chain's CDR3 is CASGTGLSYGYTF. The CDR3 DNA reads as TGTGCCAGCGGAACAGGTTTGTCCTATGGCTACACCTTC. The rearrangement uses TRBV2 and TRBJ1-2, with a tentative D call TRBD1 (5 bases). V gave up 8 bases and J gave up 4 bases, with 14 bases separating them. The germline CDR1 and CDR2 sequences are SNHLY and FYNNEI. This CDR3 has 13 residues.

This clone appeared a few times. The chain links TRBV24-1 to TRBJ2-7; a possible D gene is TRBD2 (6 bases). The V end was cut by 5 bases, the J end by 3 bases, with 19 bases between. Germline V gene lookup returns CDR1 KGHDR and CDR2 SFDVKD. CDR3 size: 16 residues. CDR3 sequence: CATSGEGPGTHYEQYF. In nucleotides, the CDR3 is TGTGCCACCAGTGGAGAGGGTCCTGGGACTCACTACGAGCAGTACTTC.

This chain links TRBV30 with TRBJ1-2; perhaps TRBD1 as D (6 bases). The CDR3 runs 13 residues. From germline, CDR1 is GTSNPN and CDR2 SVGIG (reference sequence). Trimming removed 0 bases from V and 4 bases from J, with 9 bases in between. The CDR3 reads CAWSVQGGYGYTF. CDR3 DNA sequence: TGTGCCTGGAGTGTACAGGGCGGCTATGGCTACACCTTC.

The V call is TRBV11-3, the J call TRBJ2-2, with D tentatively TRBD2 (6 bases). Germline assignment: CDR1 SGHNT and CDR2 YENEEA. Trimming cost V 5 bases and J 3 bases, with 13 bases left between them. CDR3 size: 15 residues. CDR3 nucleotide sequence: TGTGCCAGCAGCCGCGGAGGGGAAGACACCGGGGAGCTGTTTTTT. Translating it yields CASSRGGEDTGELFF.

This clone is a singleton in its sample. The CDR3 region is CASSVAMGAAFF. The DNA of the CDR3 is TGTGCCAGCAGCGTAGCGATGGGGGCGGCTTTCTTT. This rearrangement joins TRBV9 to TRBJ1-1; perhaps TRBD1 as D (6 bases). Trimming cost V 0 bases and J 11 bases, with 11 bases left between them. CDR3 length equals 12 residues. Germline CDR1 is SGDLS and CDR2 is YYNGEE.